A selection of T cell receptor beta chains follows, all from one sample in a study of T cells after yellow fever vaccination. MiXCR, run by TCRdb on the 5' RACE reads, gives a single entry per CDR3 protein. The sample has about 510,000 distinct CDR3 sequences, 20% to 25% seen once. The material sequenced was PBMCs, taken roughly 20 days after the first yellow fever vaccination. The receptors were sampled from a man aged 18-30 years who received the YFV17D yellow fever vaccine. CDR3s include the opening cysteine and the closing phenylalanine or tryptophan. A D gene is named only where the DNA matches it firmly. Size values are once, few and many counts, or a class for expanded clones, and some rows have none.

len: 13
v_gene: TRBV28
j_gene: TRBJ2-1
abundance: NA
d_gene: TRBD2
CDR3nt: TGTGCCATACTAGCGTCCTCCTACAATGAGCAGTTCTTC
CDR3aa: CAILASSYNEQFF

len: 15
v_gene: TRBV5-5
j_gene: TRBJ2-1
abundance: many
d_gene: NA
CDR3nt: TGTGCCAGCAGCTTGGTAGCAGCCACCTACAATGAGCAGTTCTTC
CDR3aa: CASSLVAATYNEQFF

len: 15
v_gene: TRBV9
j_gene: TRBJ1-2
abundance: NA
d_gene: TRBD1
CDR3nt: TGTGCCAGCAGCCCCAAGGACAGGGGCAACTATGGCTACACCTTC
CDR3aa: CASSPKDRGNYGYTF

len: 15
v_gene: TRBV7-6
j_gene: TRBJ2-3
abundance: NA
d_gene: NA
CDR3nt: TGTGCCAGCAGCTTACTTGTGGGGGGGCTCGATACGCAGTATTTT
CDR3aa: CASSLLVGGLDTQYF

len: 14
v_gene: TRBV9
j_gene: TRBJ2-6
abundance: few
d_gene: NA
CDR3nt: TGTGCCAGCAGCGATGAAGTGTCGGAAGGCGTCCTGACTTTC
CDR3aa: CASSDEVSEGVLTF

len: 15
v_gene: TRBV5-1
j_gene: TRBJ2-1
abundance: few
d_gene: NA
CDR3nt: TGCGCCAGCCACTGGGGTACACGGCAGTATAATGAGCAGTTCTTC
CDR3aa: CASHWGTRQYNEQFF

len: 15
v_gene: TRBV4-1
j_gene: TRBJ2-5
abundance: few
d_gene: NA
CDR3nt: TGCGCCAGCAGCCAAGAATTCGGGGCATTAGAGACCCAGTACTTC
CDR3aa: CASSQEFGALETQYF

len: 13
v_gene: TRBV30
j_gene: TRBJ2-1
abundance: NA
d_gene: NA
CDR3nt: TGTGCCTGGAGCCGAGGGGAATACAATGAGCAGTTCTTC
CDR3aa: CAWSRGEYNEQFF

len: 15
v_gene: TRBV14
j_gene: TRBJ1-6
abundance: NA
d_gene: NA
CDR3nt: TGTGCCAGCAGCCAAGCAGGGGAAGGAGATTCACCCCTCCACTTT
CDR3aa: CASSQAGEGDSPLHF

len: 15
v_gene: TRBV12-3/TRBV12-4
j_gene: TRBJ1-5
abundance: NA
d_gene: NA
CDR3nt: TGTGCCAGCAGTTCCCCGACTTCTAGCAATCAGCCCCAGCATTTT
CDR3aa: CASSSPTSSNQPQHF

len: 16
v_gene: TRBV4-1
j_gene: TRBJ2-2
abundance: NA
d_gene: TRBD2
CDR3nt: TGCGCCAGCAGGAGGACTAGCGGGGGGAACACCGGGGAGCTGTTTTTT
CDR3aa: CASRRTSGGNTGELFF

len: 16
v_gene: TRBV20-1
j_gene: TRBJ2-3
abundance: few
d_gene: NA
CDR3nt: TGCAGTGCCGTACGGGTGGGGGCGGCCGACACAGATACGCAGTATTTT
CDR3aa: CSAVRVGAADTDTQYF

len: 14
v_gene: TRBV3-1
j_gene: TRBJ1-2
abundance: NA
d_gene: TRBD1
CDR3nt: TGTGCCAGCAGCCCATGGACAGGGCCAGACGGCTACACCTTC
CDR3aa: CASSPWTGPDGYTF

len: 12
v_gene: TRBV5-1
j_gene: TRBJ2-7
abundance: few
d_gene: NA
CDR3nt: TGCGCCAGCAGGAGAGGGCCCTACGAGCAGTACTTC
CDR3aa: CASRRGPYEQYF

len: 13
v_gene: TRBV7-2
j_gene: TRBJ2-1
abundance: NA
d_gene: NA
CDR3nt: TGTGCCAGCAGCCGCCGCGCCCTGGGGCAGCAGTTCTTC
CDR3aa: CASSRRALGQQFF

len: 13
v_gene: TRBV6-2/TRBV6-3
j_gene: TRBJ2-2
abundance: many
d_gene: NA
CDR3nt: TGTGCCAGCAACGGACCGAACACCGGGGAGCTGTTTTTT
CDR3aa: CASNGPNTGELFF

len: 14
v_gene: TRBV5-1
j_gene: TRBJ1-1
abundance: many
d_gene: TRBD1
CDR3nt: TGCGCCAGCAGCTCGGGACAGGGGGGAACTGAAGCTTTCTTT
CDR3aa: CASSSGQGGTEAFF

len: 14
v_gene: TRBV19
j_gene: TRBJ2-1
abundance: few
d_gene: TRBD2
CDR3nt: TGTGCCAGTAGTATGGGACTAGCCTATAATGAGCAGTTCTTC
CDR3aa: CASSMGLAYNEQFF

len: 15
v_gene: TRBV5-5
j_gene: TRBJ1-5
abundance: NA
d_gene: NA
CDR3nt: TGTGCCAGCAGCTTGTCGTCTGGGGGGGCTCAGCCCCAGCATTTT
CDR3aa: CASSLSSGGAQPQHF

len: 16
v_gene: TRBV5-1
j_gene: TRBJ2-2
abundance: NA
d_gene: NA
CDR3nt: TGCGCCAGCAGCTTGGTTTGGCCCGCGGGGACCGGGGAGCTGTTTTTT
CDR3aa: CASSLVWPAGTGELFF

len: 22
v_gene: TRBV5-4
j_gene: TRBJ2-5
abundance: NA
d_gene: TRBD1
CDR3nt: TGTGCCAGCAGCGGCCACAATAGACAGGGGCGGTTGGAGCACCGGAGGAGGGAGACCCAGTACTTC
CDR3aa: CASSGHNRQGRLEHRRRETQYF

len: 13
v_gene: TRBV12-3/TRBV12-4
j_gene: TRBJ1-2
abundance: NA
d_gene: NA
CDR3nt: TGTGCCAGCAGTTTACAGCAGGGAAGTGGCTACACCTTC
CDR3aa: CASSLQQGSGYTF

len: 15
v_gene: TRBV4-1
j_gene: TRBJ2-5
abundance: NA
d_gene: NA
CDR3nt: TGCGCCAGCAGCCAAGATTTAGGGGGCCAAGAGACCCAGTACTTC
CDR3aa: CASSQDLGGQETQYF

len: 15
v_gene: TRBV4-1
j_gene: TRBJ1-6
abundance: many
d_gene: TRBD1
CDR3nt: TGCGCCAGCAGCCAAGGCAGGGGGTTTAATTCACCCCTCCACTTT
CDR3aa: CASSQGRGFNSPLHF

len: 14
v_gene: TRBV5-1
j_gene: TRBJ2-2
abundance: few
d_gene: NA
CDR3nt: TGCGCCAGCAGCCTGGGCCCCGCGGCCGGGGAGCTGTTTTTT
CDR3aa: CASSLGPAAGELFF

len: 14
v_gene: TRBV11-2
j_gene: TRBJ2-2
abundance: NA
d_gene: NA
CDR3nt: TGTGCCAGCGCCCAAGTCCCGAACACCGGGGAGCTGTTTTTT
CDR3aa: CASAQVPNTGELFF

len: 15
v_gene: TRBV5-1
j_gene: TRBJ2-5
abundance: NA
d_gene: NA
CDR3nt: TGCGCCAGCAGCTTCCTGAACGGGGTGCAAGAGACCCAGTACTTC
CDR3aa: CASSFLNGVQETQYF

len: 14
v_gene: TRBV2
j_gene: TRBJ2-2
abundance: NA
d_gene: NA
CDR3nt: TGTGCCAGCAGACAGGACATGGACACCGGGGAGCTGTTTTTT
CDR3aa: CASRQDMDTGELFF

len: 14
v_gene: TRBV15
j_gene: TRBJ2-7
abundance: NA
d_gene: NA
CDR3nt: TGTGCCACCAGTGGGCTGTTGGGGTGGGACGAGCAGTACTTC
CDR3aa: CATSGLLGWDEQYF

len: 14
v_gene: TRBV6-1
j_gene: TRBJ2-1
abundance: NA
d_gene: NA
CDR3nt: TGTGCCAGCAGTGCCTTAGGGGTTAACAATGAGCAGTTCTTC
CDR3aa: CASSALGVNNEQFF

len: 14
v_gene: TRBV6-5
j_gene: TRBJ2-7
abundance: NA
d_gene: NA
CDR3nt: TGTGCCAGCAGTTACTCTGGGGGACCCTACGAGCAGTACTTC
CDR3aa: CASSYSGGPYEQYF

len: 16
v_gene: TRBV30
j_gene: TRBJ2-7
abundance: NA
d_gene: NA
CDR3nt: TGTGCCTGGAGTGTACCCCACACAGGGCCGCCCTACGAGCAGTACTTC
CDR3aa: CAWSVPHTGPPYEQYF

len: 16
v_gene: TRBV10-3
j_gene: TRBJ1-6
abundance: few
d_gene: NA
CDR3nt: TGTGCCATCAGTGGACAGCTTAACTCCTATAATTCACCCCTCCACTTT
CDR3aa: CAISGQLNSYNSPLHF

len: 15
v_gene: TRBV11-1
j_gene: TRBJ2-1
abundance: few
d_gene: TRBD1
CDR3nt: TGTGCCAGCAGCTTAGGACAGGGGAACCACAATGAGCAGTTCTTC
CDR3aa: CASSLGQGNHNEQFF

len: 17
v_gene: TRBV6-5
j_gene: TRBJ2-5
abundance: NA
d_gene: TRBD2
CDR3nt: TGTGCCAGCAGTTACTCCCTAGCGGGGGGGCACCAAGAGACCCAGTACTTC
CDR3aa: CASSYSLAGGHQETQYF

len: 15
v_gene: TRBV5-1
j_gene: TRBJ1-4
abundance: many
d_gene: NA
CDR3nt: TGCGCCAGCAGCACTGCAGGGTTCGGCGATGAAAAACTGTTTTTT
CDR3aa: CASSTAGFGDEKLFF

len: 13
v_gene: TRBV10-1
j_gene: TRBJ2-3
abundance: few
d_gene: TRBD2
CDR3nt: TGCGCCAGCAGGAGCGGGGGAGGAGATACGCAGTATTTT
CDR3aa: CASRSGGGDTQYF

len: 15
v_gene: TRBV20-1
j_gene: TRBJ2-5
abundance: NA
d_gene: TRBD2
CDR3nt: TGCAGTGCCGCCTTTGGCGGGGGGGCCGGAGAGACCCAGTACTTC
CDR3aa: CSAAFGGGAGETQYF

len: 12
v_gene: TRBV29-1
j_gene: TRBJ2-7
abundance: NA
d_gene: NA
CDR3nt: TGCAGCGTTTCAGGCGGACCCTACGAGCAGTACTTC
CDR3aa: CSVSGGPYEQYF

len: 13
v_gene: TRBV7-3
j_gene: TRBJ2-7
abundance: many
d_gene: NA
CDR3nt: TGTGCCAGCAGCTTAACAGGACAGCGCGAGCAGTACTTC
CDR3aa: CASSLTGQREQYF

len: 17
v_gene: TRBV3-1
j_gene: TRBJ2-1
abundance: few
d_gene: TRBD2
CDR3nt: TGTGCCAGCAGCCTTTATAGCGGGGGCCAACTATACAATGAGCAGTTCTTC
CDR3aa: CASSLYSGGQLYNEQFF

len: 13
v_gene: TRBV20-1
j_gene: TRBJ1-4
abundance: NA
d_gene: NA
CDR3nt: TGCAGTGCTACCCTTCAAGGAGTAGAAAAACTGTTTTTT
CDR3aa: CSATLQGVEKLFF

len: 14
v_gene: TRBV28
j_gene: TRBJ1-1
abundance: few
d_gene: NA
CDR3nt: TGTGCCAGTGATACCCCCGGTGGCGGGCCTGAAGCTTTCTTT
CDR3aa: CASDTPGGGPEAFF

len: 14
v_gene: TRBV5-1
j_gene: TRBJ2-3
abundance: few
d_gene: NA
CDR3nt: TGCGCCAGCAGCCCCATCCAGTTCACAGATACGCAGTATTTT
CDR3aa: CASSPIQFTDTQYF